Shown below are 22 T cell receptor beta chains from a single sample sequenced in a study of blood T cell repertoires in COVID-19. Method: immunoSEQ multiplex PCR; TCRdb's copy keeps in-frame clones and lacks some. In the table there are fewer than 300,000 clones, just over 85% of which are singletons. Material: peripheral blood. The receptors originated from a man aged 50 or older with COVID-19, enrolled during active disease.

The chain carries TRBV24-1 and TRBJ2-7, with 7 bases aligning to TRBD1. This CDR3 has 13 residues. Unmatched junction bases numbered 2, after V lost 5 bases and J lost 2 bases. Looked up from germline, CDR1 is KGHDR and CDR2 is SFDVKD. The CDR3 here is CATSGDSTYEQYF. The CDR3 region has the DNA TGTGCCACCAGTGGGGACAGTACCTACGAGCAGTACTTC.

The V gene is TRBV19, the J gene TRBJ2-1; D gene unclear. V lost 3 bases and J 0 bases, leaving 9 bases between the germline ends. The CDR3 consists of 15 residues. Germline V lookup: CDR1 LNHDA, CDR2 SQIVND (reference sequence). In DNA form, the CDR3 reads TGTGCCAGTAGTATTCTCCTAGTCTCCTACAATGAGCAGTTCTTC. Residues: CASSILLVSYNEQFF.

V usage is TRBV15 and J usage is TRBJ2-7; tentatively, D is TRBD1 (5 bases). The CDR3 runs 12 residues. Trimming took off 2 bases at V and 3 bases at J, with 5 bases between the two ends. The germline V gene encodes CDR1 LNHNV and CDR2 YYDKDF (reference sequence). DNA of the CDR3: TGTGCCACCAGCAGACAGGGCTACGAGCAGTACTTC. It codes for CATSRQGYEQYF.

The chain employs TRBV7-9 and TRBJ2-7; D might be TRBD2 (6 bases). V gave up 1 base and J gave up 2 bases, with 12 bases separating them. The CDR3 length is 15 residues. Germline CDR1 reads SEHNR; CDR2 reads FQNEAQ (reference sequence). The CDR3 sequence is CASSLGRGPTYEQYF. The CDR3 DNA is TGTGCCAGCAGCTTAGGGAGGGGACCGACCTACGAGCAGTACTTC. Supplemented by reference TRBV7-9 and TRBJ2-7, the full variable domain reads DTGVSQNPRHKITKRGQNVTFRCDPISEHNRLYWYRQTLGQGPEFLTYFQNEAQLEKSRLLSDRFSAERPKGSFSTLEIQRTEQGDSAMYLCASSLGRGPTYEQYFGPGTRLTVT.

This chain joins TRBV7-2 and TRBJ1-5; no clear D. This CDR3 has 12 amino acids. Germline V CDR1 and CDR2: SGHTA, FQGNSA. V was shortened by 7 bases and J by 7 bases, with 11 bases between the two germline ends. CDR3 sequence reads: CASTLLGQPQHF. The CDR3 nucleotides are TGTGCCAGCACCCTCCTGGGCCAGCCCCAGCATTTT. Variable domain in full (rest from reference TRBV7-2 and TRBJ1-5): GAGVSQSPSNKVTEKGKDVELRCDPISGHTALYWYRQSLGQGLEFLIYFQGNSAPDKSGLPSDRFSAERTGGSVSTLTIQRTQQEDSAVYLCASTLLGQPQHFGDGTRLSIL.

The CDR3 nucleotides are TGTGCCACCAGTGATCCCTTGGCAGGGGATGAGCAGTTCTTC. This gives the protein CATSDPLAGDEQFF. This chain joins TRBV24-1 and TRBJ2-1; the D gene is possibly TRBD1 (6 bases). In germline, CDR1 is KGHDR, CDR2 SFDVKD. Trimming took off 3 bases at V and 8 bases at J, with 13 bases between the two ends. CDR3 length: 14 residues.

V gene TRBV7-3 combines with J gene TRBJ1-1, with 7 positions matching TRBD1. In germline, CDR1 is SGHTA, CDR2 FQGTGA. CDR3 length equals 13 residues. V lost 3 bases and J lost 5; bases outside the gene matches: 3. Written as DNA, the CDR3 is TGTGCCAGCAGCTTCGACAGGGAAACTGAAGCTTTCTTT. This gives the protein CASSFDRETEAFF.

This clone is a singleton in its sample. This chain links TRBV15 with TRBJ2-1, with a tentative D call TRBD1 (6 bases). The CDR3 has 19 residues. Germline V CDR1 and CDR2: LNHNV, YYDKDF (reference sequence). V dropped 3 bases and J dropped 1 base, with 22 bases sitting between them. The CDR3 loop reads CATSSRGQKLGGSYNEQFF. The CDR3 nucleotides read TGTGCCACCAGCAGCAGGGGCCAAAAGCTAGGCGGTTCCTACAATGAGCAGTTCTTC.

This chain links TRBV7-8 with TRBJ1-6, with D perhaps matching TRBD1 (6 bases). V gave up 5 bases and J gave up 14 bases, with 25 bases separating them. Germline loops: CDR1 SGHVS, CDR2 FQNEAQ. The CDR3 covers 16 residues. The CDR3 sequence: CASSVINRVKSSALHF. The CDR3 nucleotides read TGTGCCAGCAGCGTAATAAACAGGGTTAAATCGTCGGCCCTCCACTTT.

The rearrangement joins TRBV5-4 to TRBJ1-6, with TRBD1 matching 8 bases. The ends lost 0 bases at V and 9 bases at J; junction bases unmatched: 8. CDR1 and CDR2 (germline): SGHNT, YYREEE (reference sequence). The CDR3 runs to 16 residues. The CDR3 is CASSLVSGGVGSPLHF. CDR3 bases: TGTGCCAGCAGCTTGGTGTCAGGGGGCGTTGGTTCACCCCTCCACTTT.

The chain links TRBV6-5 to TRBJ1-5; D is possibly TRBD1 (5 bases). The CDR3 extends over 13 amino acids. In germline, CDR1 is MNHEY, CDR2 SVGAGI. Trimming left V 6 bases short and J 3 bases short, with 9 bases between. CDR3 bases: TGTGCCAGCAGGGGGCAGCTCAATCAGCCCCAGCATTTT. Translation gives CASRGQLNQPQHF.

This chain connects TRBV12-3 or TRBV12-4 to TRBJ2-3, with D unclear. Trimming removed 7 bases from V and 6 bases from J, with 11 bases in between. This CDR3 has 12 residues. The CDR3 protein is CASTQMADTQYF. As DNA, the CDR3 is TGTGCCAGCACCCAAATGGCCGATACGCAGTATTTT.

V and J are TRBV6-5 and TRBJ1-4; TRBD1 aligns across 10 bases. The CDR3 loop spans 12 amino acids. Germline V CDR1 and CDR2: MNHEY, SVGAGI. The V segment lost 11 bases and the J segment 8 bases; nucleotides outside the gene matches: 5. CDR3 amino acids: CACRDRGEKLFF. In DNA, the CDR3 is TGTGCCTGCCGGGACAGGGGAGAAAAACTGTTTTTT.

The rearrangement uses TRBV2 and TRBJ1-1, with TRBD1 identical over 8 bases. This CDR3 region has 14 residues. Trimming at V came to 8 bases and at J to 1 base, leaving 6 bases not matched to a gene. CDR1 is SNHLY, CDR2 FYNNEI, per germline. The CDR3 loop is CASLRGTGNTEAFF. DNA for the CDR3: TGTGCCAGCCTCAGAGGGACAGGGAACACTGAAGCTTTCTTT.

This clone showed up just once. The rearrangement joins TRBV4-1 to TRBJ2-7; maybe TRBD1 (6 bases). The V and J ends lost 1 base and 1 base respectively, with 14 bases between them. CDR1 and CDR2 (germline): MGHRA, YSYEKL. The CDR3 has 16 amino acids. CDR3 residues: CASSQVVLGASYEQYF. The CDR3 coding sequence is TGCGCCAGCAGCCAAGTGGTACTGGGGGCGTCCTACGAGCAGTACTTC.

This clone has just one count. This CDR3 reads CASSSGTGGSGANVLTF. CDR3 DNA: TGTGCCAGCTCATCCGGGACAGGGGGCTCTGGGGCCAACGTCCTGACTTTC. The rearrangement links TRBV18 to TRBJ2-6; 11 bases are shared with TRBD1. V dropped 5 bases and J dropped 0; count of bases not matched to a gene: 3. The CDR3 covers 17 residues. Germline V gene sequence: CDR1 KGHSH, CDR2 LQKENI.

This rearrangement joins TRBV18 to TRBJ1-1, with 8 bases lining up with TRBD1. The CDR3 sequence is 15 residues long. The germline CDR1 and CDR2 sequences are KGHSH and LQKENI. J was trimmed by 4 bases and V by 5 bases; bases with no gene match: 9. This CDR3 is CASSTQGAGVTEAFF. CDR3 nucleotides: TGTGCCAGCTCAACTCAGGGGGCGGGGGTCACTGAAGCTTTCTTT.

The chain uses TRBV27 and TRBJ1-3; no definite D call. The V gene's germline CDR1 is MNHEY and CDR2 SMNVEV (reference sequence). V was trimmed by 6 bases and J by 4 bases, leaving 13 bases between them. There are 14 residues in the CDR3. The CDR3 here is CASSTSREGNTIYF. DNA of the CDR3: TGTGCCAGCAGCACGTCTCGGGAGGGAAACACCATATATTTT.

This clone was detected only a few times. The V call is TRBV5-1, the J call TRBJ2-2, with 8 bases fitting TRBD2. The V gene's germline CDR1 is SGHRS and CDR2 YFSETQ. The CDR3 sequence is 17 residues long. Trimming took 2 bases from V and 1 from J; bases not matched to a gene: 7. CDR3 sequence: CASSFFPTSGNTGELFF. The CDR3 nucleotides read TGCGCCAGCAGCTTTTTCCCCACTAGCGGGAACACCGGGGAGCTGTTTTTT.

This clone was counted only a few times. This chain's CDR3 is CASTREGGGDTEAFF. In DNA form, the CDR3 reads TGTGCCAGCACTAGAGAGGGAGGGGGGGACACTGAAGCTTTCTTT. The gene calls are TRBV2 and TRBJ1-1, with D perhaps TRBD1 (6 bases). The CDR3 spans 15 residues. Germline CDR1 is SNHLY and CDR2 is FYNNEI. Trimming pared 7 bases from V and 3 bases from J, leaving 18 bases between.

The gene calls are TRBV30 and TRBJ1-1; the D gene is possibly TRBD1 (5 bases). Germline V CDR1 and CDR2: GTSNPN, SVGIG (reference sequence). The CDR3 extends over 14 amino acids. V lost 1 base and J 11 bases, leaving 20 bases between the germline ends. DNA for the CDR3: TGTGCCTGGAGTGCGAACAGGCTCTGGGTGAGGGCTTTCTTT. Translating gives CAWSANRLWVRAFF.

This clone was detected only once. The rearrangement joins TRBV2 to TRBJ1-1, with D possibly matching TRBD1 (6 bases). The V end was cut by 5 bases, the J end by 4 bases, with 17 bases between. CDR1 SNHLY and CDR2 FYNNEI come from the germline V gene. CDR3 length: 15 amino acids. The CDR3 protein is CASSPPQGLSTEAFF. CDR3 DNA: TGTGCCAGCAGTCCCCCACAGGGTCTGAGCACTGAAGCTTTCTTT.